These 15 T cell receptor beta chains came from one sample sequenced in a study of Graves' ophthalmopathy and Graves' hyperthyroidism. Using RNA transcripts, the TCR beta CDR3 regions were amplified. HTBI-primed RT-PCR formed the first round, and a multiplex PCR formed the second. From the multiplex PCR reads, TCRdb called clonotypes with MiXCR, one entry per CDR3 protein. The table lists around 1,200,000 distinct CDR3 sequences, about 36% of them singletons. Sequencing used peripheral blood or thyroid tissue (not recorded which). The receptors were sampled from an adult man with Graves' hyperthyroidism.

A few counts support this clonotype. At one boundary the junction diverges from the germline segment, which might be a read error. The gene calls are TRBV2 and TRBJ2-5; 11 bases match TRBD2. CDR3 size: 18 residues. CDR1 is SNHLY and CDR2 is FYNNEI in the germline V gene. The CDR3 sequence is CASNHAGTSGSPGETQYF. CDR3 DNA: TGTGCTAGCAACCATGCCGGGACTAGCGGCTCCCCGGGGGAGACCCAGTACTTC.

This clonotype was detected only a few times. The chain is built from TRBV27 and TRBJ1-5, with a weak D call TRBD1 (6 bases). Germline V CDR1 and CDR2: MNHEY, SMNVEV (reference sequence). V lost 0 bases and J 13 bases, leaving 13 bases between the germline ends. The CDR3 has 13 residues. CDR3 DNA: TGTGCCAGCAGTTTATCCTTCAGGGGCCAACAGCATTTT. Translated, it gives CASSLSFRGQQHF.

As for this clonotype: The conserved final phenylalanine or tryptophan is absent from the CDR3, which likely points to a read error. The limits of the CDR3 on the DNA are not certain, so only TCRdb's listed CDR3 is given. CDR3 protein: CSAEAGVA. The chain has TRBV29-1 and TRBJ1-3. The germline V gene has CDR1 SQVTM and CDR2 ANQGSEA. The CDR3 has 8 residues if both end residues are counted.

This clonotype was seen at least ten times. This sequence joins TRBV7-6 and TRBJ2-5; the D is unclear. Trimming pared 2 bases from V and 3 bases from J, leaving 13 bases between. Germline values: CDR1 SGHVS, CDR2 FNYEAQ. This CDR3 is built from 15 residues. The CDR3 region has the DNA TGTGCCAGCAGCTTATCGGTGTTAGAGAAAGAGACCCAGTACTTC. It specifies CASSLSVLEKETQYF.

CDR3 loop: CASNKGNTEAFF. CDR3 bases: TGTGCCAGCAACAAGGGAAACACTGAAGCTTTCTTT. The rearrangement links TRBV6-5 to TRBJ1-1, with unresolved D. Trimming removed 7 bases at V and 2 bases at J, with 8 bases between. In germline, CDR1 is MNHEY, CDR2 SVGAGI. CDR3 length: 12 residues.

This sequence joins TRBV5-1 and TRBJ1-5; weak D call: TRBD1 (6 bases). Germline CDR1 reads SGHRS; CDR2 reads YFSETQ. V shed 0 bases and J shed 7 bases, with 8 bases lying between them. This CDR3 region has 13 residues. CDR3 amino acids: CASSLGDMQPQHF. The CDR3 coding sequence is TGCGCCAGCAGCTTGGGGGACATGCAGCCCCAGCATTTT.

The rearrangement uses TRBV5-8 and TRBJ2-5, with D maybe TRBD1 (5 bases). The CDR3 contains 16 residues. V was clipped by 0 bases and J by 5 bases, with 17 bases between them. From germline, CDR1 is SGHTS and CDR2 YDEGEE. For the CDR3, the DNA is TGTGCCAGCAGCTTGGCAGGGTTTGGCCTTTGGGAGACCCAGTACTTC. This gives the protein CASSLAGFGLWETQYF.

The rearrangement links TRBV30 to TRBJ2-3; 11 bases line up with TRBD2. The germline gives CDR1 GTSNPN, CDR2 SVGIG (reference sequence). The CDR3 covers 13 residues. Trimming took 8 bases from V and 1 from J; bases not matched to a gene: 2. The CDR3 coding sequence is TGTGCCGGGACTAGCGGACGCACAGATACGCAGTATTTT. It codes for CAGTSGRTDTQYF.

This chain joins TRBV5-6 and TRBJ2-7; D is uncertain. The germline gives CDR1 SGHDT, CDR2 YYEEEE. V shed 0 bases and J shed 6 bases, with 7 bases lying between them. This CDR3 region has 12 residues. The CDR3 spells CASSLEGCEQYF. DNA of the CDR3: TGTGCCAGCAGCTTGGAGGGATGCGAGCAGTACTTC. Supplemented by reference TRBV5-6 and TRBJ2-7, the full variable domain reads DAGVTQSPTHLIKTRGQQVTLRCSPKSGHDTVSWYQQALGQGPQFIFQYYEEEERQRGNFPDRFSGHQFPNYSSELNVNALLLGDSALYLCASSLEGCEQYFGPGTRLTVT.

V usage is TRBV9 and J usage is TRBJ2-7; D is possibly TRBD2 (5 bases). The germline V and J ends were trimmed by 4 bases and 6 bases, with 14 bases remaining between them. Germline loops: CDR1 SGDLS, CDR2 YYNGEE. The CDR3 has 13 amino acids. Written as DNA, the CDR3 is TGTGCCAGCAGCTTAATTCTAGCCGGCGAGCAGTACTTC. It codes for CASSLILAGEQYF.

With respect to this clonotype: Compared with germline, one end of the junction differs, possibly owing to a read error. The rearrangement uses TRBV4-3 and TRBJ1-2; possible D gene TRBD1, 5 bases. The CDR3 is made up of 15 amino acids. From germline, CDR1 is LGHNA and CDR2 YSLEER. The CDR3 loop reads CASSQETATNYGHTF. The CDR3 DNA follows: TGCGCCAGCAGCCAAGAGACAGCCACTAACTATGGCCACACCTTC.

The rearrangement uses TRBV7-4 and TRBJ1-2; no reliable D call. Germline V lookup: CDR1 SGHVT, CDR2 SQSDAQ. The CDR3 loop spans 14 amino acids. Trimming took 1 base from V and 4 from J, leaving 10 bases between them. CDR3 loop: CASSLEWAPYGYTF. The CDR3 DNA follows: TGTGCCAGCAGCTTAGAGTGGGCCCCCTATGGCTACACCTTC. The full variable domain, completed using reference TRBV7-4 and TRBJ1-2, is GAGVSQSPRYKVAKRGRDVALRCDSISGHVTLYWYRQTLGQGSEVLTYSQSDAQRDKSGRPSGRFSAERPERSVSTLKIQRTEQGDSAVYLCASSLEWAPYGYTFGSGTRLTVV.

This chain connects TRBV24-1 to TRBJ1-1, with D unresolved. Trimming removed 9 bases at V and 3 bases at J, with 13 bases between. CDR1 is KGHDR, CDR2 SFDVKD, per germline. This CDR3 spans 13 amino acids. The CDR3 DNA sequence: TGTGCCACCTCGGAGTCGGAAGACACTGAAGCTTTCTTT. This sequence encodes CATSESEDTEAFF.

This clonotype appeared a single time. The chain has TRBV9 and TRBJ2-7; TRBD1 matches at 9 bases. From germline, CDR1 is SGDLS and CDR2 YYNGEE. The V and J ends lost 6 bases and 2 bases, in that order; junction bases with no gene match: 12. The CDR3 extends over 16 amino acids. The chain's CDR3 is CASTRGPGTGTYEQYF. In nucleotides, the CDR3 is TGTGCCAGCACCCGAGGGCCGGGGACAGGGACCTACGAGCAGTACTTC.

This clonotype has only a few counts. The chain has TRBV7-9 and TRBJ2-2, with 8 bases matching TRBD2. This CDR3 is built from 15 residues. The V and J ends lost 3 bases and 7 bases, in that order; junction bases with no gene match: 7. The germline gives CDR1 SEHNR, CDR2 FQNEAQ (reference sequence). The CDR3 loop is CASSFGGGLIGELFF. The CDR3 DNA reads TGTGCCAGCAGCTTCGGGGGGGGGCTTATCGGGGAGCTGTTTTTT.